A single sample is the source of the 12 T cell receptor beta chains below, sequenced in a study of shared clonotypes between healthy human individuals. Some clones are missing from TCRdb's copy, which holds only in-frame ones; the method was immunoSEQ multiplex PCR. The sample consists of some 2,400,000 clones, 90% to 97% of them appearing once. What was sequenced was naive CD4+ T cells sorted from blood. Subset defined: CD45RA+ positively selected. These TCRs come from a man between 18 and 29 years old in good health.

The chain couples TRBV5-1 to TRBJ1-1, with 7 bases fitting TRBD1. This CDR3 is built from 13 residues. The germline V gene has CDR1 SGHRS and CDR2 YFSETQ. V shed 4 bases, J shed 5 bases, and the junction held 5 bases outside the gene matches. The CDR3 DNA sequence: TGCGCCAGCAGCGCCCAGGACAGGACTGAAGCTTTCTTT. Translation gives CASSAQDRTEAFF.

A remark on this clone: The sample carries other DNA sequences with the same CDR3. This chain connects TRBV6-5 to TRBJ1-1; tentative D call: TRBD1 (5 bases). From germline, CDR1 is MNHEY and CDR2 SVGAGI. CDR3 length equals 13 residues. Trimming removed 6 bases at V and 1 base at J, with 9 bases between. The CDR3 loop is CASRRTQNTEAFF. The CDR3 bases are TGTGCCAGCAGGAGGACACAGAACACTGAAGCTTTCTTT.

The V gene is TRBV4-1, the J gene TRBJ1-5; TRBD1 is a possible D gene (5 bases). Germline assignment: CDR1 MGHRA and CDR2 YSYEKL. CDR3 length: 15 residues. Trimming cost V 5 bases and J 2 bases, with 13 bases left between them. CDR3 bases: TGCGCCAGCAGCGCGGGACCTGGGGGCAATCAGCCCCAGCATTTT. Amino acid sequence: CASSAGPGGNQPQHF.

The CDR3 DNA sequence: TGTGCCAGCAGGAAGGGACAGGGGCACACTGAAGCTTTCTTT. Translation: CASRKGQGHTEAFF. The V call is TRBV9, the J call TRBJ1-1, with 10 positions matching TRBD1. The CDR3 is made up of 14 amino acids. The V and J ends lost 5 bases and 3 bases, in that order; junction bases with no gene match: 4. The germline V gene has CDR1 SGDLS and CDR2 YYNGEE.

The chain combines TRBV14 with TRBJ2-2, with D possibly matching TRBD1 (5 bases). CDR3 length: 15 amino acids. Germline CDR1 is SGHDN and CDR2 is FVKESK. V was trimmed by 0 bases and J by 6 bases, leaving 11 bases between them. The CDR3 region is CASSQEPGWPGELFF. The CDR3 DNA reads TGTGCCAGCAGCCAAGAACCAGGGTGGCCCGGGGAGCTGTTTTTT.

The chain combines TRBV19 with TRBJ2-5; 7 bases are a match to TRBD1. Trimming at V came to 5 bases and at J to 4 bases, leaving 1 base not matched to a gene. The germline V gene encodes CDR1 LNHDA and CDR2 SQIVND (reference sequence). The CDR3 consists of 12 residues. Here the CDR3 reads CASSDRVETQYF. In nucleotides, the CDR3 is TGTGCCAGTAGTGACAGGGTAGAGACCCAGTACTTC.

The gene calls are TRBV10-3 and TRBJ2-1; no definite D call. The CDR3 runs 14 residues. V was pared by 0 bases and J by 7 bases, with 10 bases between. Germline assignment: CDR1 ENHRY and CDR2 SYGVKD. Written as DNA, the CDR3 is TGTGCCATCAGTGAGTCTGCGAAGAGAAATGAGCAGTTCTTC. Protein product: CAISESAKRNEQFF.

This chain links TRBV7-9 with TRBJ1-5; 8 nucleotides match TRBD1. The CDR3 sequence is 17 residues long. Trimming took 1 base from V and 3 from J; bases not matched to a gene: 8. CDR1 SEHNR and CDR2 FQNEAQ come from the germline V gene (reference sequence). The CDR3: CASSLGPGGIFNQPQHF. In DNA form, the CDR3 reads TGTGCCAGCAGCTTAGGGCCAGGGGGCATCTTCAATCAGCCCCAGCATTTT.

The CDR3 sequence is CASSPDRTNQPQHF. The CDR3 coding sequence is TGTGCCAGCAGCCCTGACAGGACCAATCAGCCCCAGCATTTT. The J gene is TRBJ1-5, the V gene TRBV5-6, with a tentative D call TRBD1 (6 bases). The CDR3 spans 14 residues. Germline V lookup: CDR1 SGHDT, CDR2 YYEEEE. The V and J ends lost 4 bases and 3 bases respectively, with 11 bases between them.

Only one count was recorded for this clone. Distinct nucleotide sequences in the sample also encode this CDR3. The rearrangement uses TRBV5-1 and TRBJ1-1; unclear D gene. With 0 bases removed from V and 0 bases from J, the gap between germline ends came to 6 bases. CDR1 is SGHRS and CDR2 is YFSETQ in the germline V gene. This CDR3 contains 14 residues. CDR3 nucleotides: TGCGCCAGCAGCTTGGGAGCGGTGAACACTGAAGCTTTCTTT. It specifies CASSLGAVNTEAFF.

The genes are TRBV10-1 and TRBJ1-1; TRBD1 is a possible D gene (5 bases). Germline loops: CDR1 WNHNN, CDR2 SYGVQD (reference sequence). The V gene lost 5 bases and the J gene lost 2 bases, with 9 bases spanning the gap. This CDR3 has 13 residues. CDR3 amino acids: CASSFQGNTEAFF. The DNA of the CDR3 is TGCGCCAGCAGTTTTCAGGGAAACACTGAAGCTTTCTTT.

The gene calls are TRBV5-6 and TRBJ1-6, with D unclear. Trimming removed 1 base from V and 7 bases from J, with 9 bases in between. The germline V gene encodes CDR1 SGHDT and CDR2 YYEEEE. The CDR3 contains 14 residues. CDR3 coding DNA: TGTGCCAGCAGCTTGTTGAGGGAGAATTCACCCCTCCACTTT. Translated: CASSLLRENSPLHF.